This entry concerns a single TCR beta chain. Its antigen is as yet unknown. A read error may produce the germline difference seen at one junction end. This sample stems from a study of tumor and adjacent non-tumor tissue in lung cancer. Study-wide background: The cohort had roughly 12 adenocarcinoma, a couple of squamous cell and 1 small cell patients. Overall study findings and caveats: Compared with tumor, normal lung showed significantly lower TCR diversity. Top 100 clones took a larger repertoire share in normal lung. Shorter survival was associated with higher TCR diversity in tumors.

Germline V CDR1 and CDR2: MNHNS, SASEGT. There are 15 residues in the CDR3. No cell sorting was done before RNA was extracted from the tissue. Three rounds of nested PCR, following a modified ARM-PCR protocol, produced the TCRbeta library. Via MiXCR, TCRdb re-called the multiplex PCR reads, giving one row per CDR3 protein. The repertoire has more than 75,000 distinct CDR3 sequences, roughly 76% of them found once; the top ten carry roughly 14%. The chain uses TRBV6-1 and TRBJ2-7; 8 positions match TRBD1. The receptor was derived from a woman in her forties or fifties with non-small cell lung cancer. The sample consisted of lung tumor tissue. This CDR3 is CASRTPQGGVYKQNF. CDR3 in DNA: TGTGCCAGCAGGACGCCACAGGGGGGAGTTTACAAGCAGAACTTC.